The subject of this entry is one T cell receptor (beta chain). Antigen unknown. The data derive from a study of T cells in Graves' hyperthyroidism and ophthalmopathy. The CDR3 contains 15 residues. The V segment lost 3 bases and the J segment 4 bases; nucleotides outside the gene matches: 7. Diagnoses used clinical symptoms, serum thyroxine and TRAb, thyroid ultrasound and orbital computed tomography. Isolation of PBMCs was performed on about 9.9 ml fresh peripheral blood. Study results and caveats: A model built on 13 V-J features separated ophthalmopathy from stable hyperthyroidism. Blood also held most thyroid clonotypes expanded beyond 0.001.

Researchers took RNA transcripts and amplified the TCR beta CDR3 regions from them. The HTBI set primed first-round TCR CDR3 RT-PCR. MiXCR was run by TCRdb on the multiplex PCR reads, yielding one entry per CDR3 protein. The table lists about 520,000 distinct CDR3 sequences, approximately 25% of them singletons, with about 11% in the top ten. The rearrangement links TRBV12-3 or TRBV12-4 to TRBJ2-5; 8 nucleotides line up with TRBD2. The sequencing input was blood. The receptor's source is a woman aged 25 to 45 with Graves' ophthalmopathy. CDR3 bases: TGTGCCAGCAGTTTCGCGGTCGGGAGGGTAGAGACCCAGTACTTC. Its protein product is CASSFAVGRVETQYF.